This TCR beta chain was recovered during a study of OX40 agonist ivuxolimab in advanced cancers. For the study at large: Ivuxolimab, an antibody that agonizes OX40 (CD134), was administered to the patients. Three patients showed partial responses: one hepatocellular carcinoma and two cutaneous melanoma cases.

Samples were taken at baseline and on day 1 of cycles 4 and 7. This table comes from immunoSEQ multiplex PCR, and its TCRdb copy is limited to in-frame clones, with some not included. The data contain approximately 68,000 clones, roughly 86% of them singletons. CDR1 MDHEN and CDR2 SYDVKM come from the germline V gene. CDR3 length equals 16 residues. V lost 2 bases, J lost 1 base, and 12 bases lay in between. The material sequenced was CD4+ or CD8+ T cells sorted from blood, taken in a trial of the OX40 agonist ivuxolimab. This sequence was found in an adult with an advanced solid tumor such as melanoma, head and neck, liver or kidney cancer. This chain uses TRBV28 with TRBJ2-1; D is ambiguous. This chain's CDR3 is CASSLAGSLSYNEQFF. The CDR3 region has the DNA TGTGCCAGCAGTTTAGCAGGTTCTCTTTCCTACAATGAGCAGTTCTTC.